This TCR beta chain was recorded in a study of cytotoxic CD8 clonotypes in ibrutinib-treated CLL (dated by TCRdb to the early 2020s). In the study overall: The cohort was composed of more than ten relapsed/refractory and about 15 treatment-naive patients; IGHV unmutated status was identified in 17 patients. Responses were partial in about 25 patients and complete in 2; after median about 70 months follow-up, around 15 stayed in remission and roughly twelve progressed. Response samples were taken after a median of around 13 months on treatment, ranging from about 6 to 36 months. An average of 255,043 productive templates and 94,082 productive rearrangements was obtained per sample. Longitudinal samples were obtainable from about 30% of the roughly 90 participants in the trial. Cryopreserved peripheral blood mononuclear cells were obtained before treatment, at response, and at either sustained remission or disease progression. Every sample from remission and from progressive disease was obtained while the patients were still on ibrutinib.

Per the germline V gene, SGHTA is the CDR1 and FQGNSA is the CDR2. There are 15 amino acids in the CDR3, from cysteine to phenylalanine inclusive. Kept here is only the CDR3 DNA, which spans 45 bases and is read in frame from base 1. The V end loses 4 bases and the J end loses 8 bases, and a stretch of 20 bases separates them. What the study reported, not specific to this receptor: Public clonotypes were rare and either shrank or stayed stable during treatment, and the rise in clonality at ibrutinib response reflected expansion of private clonotypes. Baseline clonality was found to be higher than that of age-matched healthy donors and was strongly correlated with circulating CD8+ T-cell counts. An increase in clonality was observed at ibrutinib response, with clonality remaining stable during sustained remission and falling back toward baseline at progression. Sampling times were not matched between patients in sustained remission and patients whose disease was progressing, and lymph node repertoires were not examined.

The time point label on this specimen signifies: 12 months on ibrutinib. For TCR beta library preparation, approximately 2.2 micrograms of genomic DNA were isolated from cryopreserved PBMCs. High-throughput TCR beta sequencing was performed on longitudinal blood samples from CLL patients receiving ibrutinib monotherapy. The patients took part in an open-label, single-center phase 2 trial of ibrutinib monotherapy. On this clone itself: Its cognate antigen has yet to be identified. Base qualities are not recorded, but no much larger clone differs from it by a single base.

On a MiSeq, deep resolution sequencing aimed for a depth between 1 in 1 million and 1 in 200,000 T cells, with each clonotype covered approximately 10x on average. TCR beta libraries were generated with the immunoSEQ hsTCRB Kit. In the paper's pipeline: ImmunoSEQ Data Assistant and ImmunoSEQ Analyzer were used for data analysis, and V, D and J genes were assigned according to IMGT definitions. Clonality, which ranges from 0 to 1, was calculated by subtracting the normalized Shannon entropy of productive rearrangement frequencies from one. Only overrepresented clonotypes making up at least 0.05% of the repertoire of each patient were included in the public clonotype analysis. Repertoires from around 13 age-matched healthy donors in immuneACCESS were used as clonality controls. The clones in this table, taken by TCRdb from immuneACCESS, are in-frame only. Not every clone is retained; where verified, under half of the shortfall comes from an unresolved V gene, and the cause of the rest is unknown. D and trimming were read from the DNA, whereas the V and J calls and clone size are those reported in that table. In this sample the table shows roughly 150,000 clones, about 80% of which occur a single time. 2% to 2.5% of the sample rests with the top ten.

This receptor was taken from a human donor with chronic lymphocytic leukemia. This sample comprised PBMCs, obtained after 12 months of ibrutinib treatment. The chain is made from TRBV7-2 and TRBJ1-2; the D gene is unclear. The sequenced DNA is TGTGCCAGCAGCTCCCCCGGGGTTATGGGGATGGGCTACACCTTC. Its translation reads: CASSSPGVMGMGYTF.